This T cell receptor (beta chain) was recorded in a study of control samples from healthy donors and cancer patients. TCRdb keeps only in-frame clones here, not all; method: immunoSEQ multiplex PCR. The sample carries around 50,000 clones, over 85% recorded once. The table lists this clone with a count of one. Germline V lookup: CDR1 SGHVS, CDR2 FNYEAQ. The CDR3 contains 16 residues. V was pared by 5 bases and J by 3 bases, with 7 bases of the junction left unmatched. The rearrangement uses TRBV7-6 and TRBJ1-4, with 9 bases aligning to TRBD1. What was sequenced was blood. This TCR was sampled from a man aged 25 to 40 in good health. The CDR3: CASSRQGEAANEKLFF. CDR3 nucleotide sequence: TGTGCCAGCAGCCGACAGGGGGAGGCAGCTAATGAAAAACTGTTTTTT.